This TCR beta chain was profiled in a study of T-cell reconstitution after alpha-beta-depleted transplantation in children. Study results and caveats: At the one-year point after transplant, T-cell counts and TCRbeta diversity were found to come mostly from T cells that had been newly produced. About two months after transplant, alpha-beta T cells reportedly came from several hundred expanded graft clones.

Unique molecular identifiers featured in how the TCRbeta library was prepared. TCRdb re-derived calls from the PCR reads in MiXCR, one entry per CDR3 protein. The sample contains 280,000 or so distinct CDR3 sequences, 11% of which appear only once. As for this clonotype: Its specificity is not known. A read error is possible here, since a much larger clone lies one base away.

Germline loops: CDR1 MNHEY, CDR2 SVGEGT. CDR3 length: 14 residues. The material sequenced was peripheral blood, taken 180 days after TCRalphabeta/CD19-depleted stem cell transplant. The clonotype was recovered from a male patient under 10 years old who had a stem cell transplant for chronic granulomatous disease, so the T cells may come from the graft donor. V usage is TRBV6-2 or TRBV6-3 and J usage is TRBJ1-1, with TRBD1 as a possible D gene (5 bases). The CDR3 is CASSYSPGITEASF. Here the CDR3 DNA reads TGTGCCAGCAGTTACTCTCCAGGGATCACTGAAGCTTCCTTT.